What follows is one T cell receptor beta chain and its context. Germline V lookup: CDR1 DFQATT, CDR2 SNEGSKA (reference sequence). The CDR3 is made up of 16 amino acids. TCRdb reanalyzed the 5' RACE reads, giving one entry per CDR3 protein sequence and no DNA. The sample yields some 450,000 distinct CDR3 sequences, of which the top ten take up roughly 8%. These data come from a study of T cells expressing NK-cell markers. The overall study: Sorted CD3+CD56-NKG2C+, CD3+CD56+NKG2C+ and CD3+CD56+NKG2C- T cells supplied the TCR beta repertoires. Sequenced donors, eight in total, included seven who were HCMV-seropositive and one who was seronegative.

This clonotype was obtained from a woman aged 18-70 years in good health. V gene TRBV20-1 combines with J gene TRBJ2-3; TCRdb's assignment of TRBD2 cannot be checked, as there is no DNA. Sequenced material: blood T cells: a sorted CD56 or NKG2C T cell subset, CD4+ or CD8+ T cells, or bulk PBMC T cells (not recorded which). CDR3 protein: CSASQFTRTSTDTQYF.